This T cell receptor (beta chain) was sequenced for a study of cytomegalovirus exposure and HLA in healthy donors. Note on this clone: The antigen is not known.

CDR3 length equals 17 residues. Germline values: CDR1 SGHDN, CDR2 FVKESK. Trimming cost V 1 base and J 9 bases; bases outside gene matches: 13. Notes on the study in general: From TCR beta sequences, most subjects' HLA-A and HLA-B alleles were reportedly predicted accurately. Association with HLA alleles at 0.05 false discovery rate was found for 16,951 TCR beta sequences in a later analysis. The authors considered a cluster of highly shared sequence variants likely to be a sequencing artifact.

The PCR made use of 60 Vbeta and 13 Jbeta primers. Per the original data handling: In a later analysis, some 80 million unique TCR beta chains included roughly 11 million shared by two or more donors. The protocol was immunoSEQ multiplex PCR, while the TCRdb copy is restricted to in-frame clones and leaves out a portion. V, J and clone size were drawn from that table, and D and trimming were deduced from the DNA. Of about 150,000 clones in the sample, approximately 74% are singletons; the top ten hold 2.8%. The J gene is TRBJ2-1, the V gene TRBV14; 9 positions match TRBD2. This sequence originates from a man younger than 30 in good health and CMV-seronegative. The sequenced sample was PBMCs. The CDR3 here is CASSQVGFGGGESEQFF. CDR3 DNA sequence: TGTGCCAGCAGCCAAGTCGGTTTCGGCGGGGGGGAGAGTGAGCAGTTCTTC.